Each of the 15 T cell receptor beta chains below was sequenced from the same sample in a study of neoadjuvant anti-PD-1 for oral cavity cancer. The table came from immunoSEQ multiplex PCR; TCRdb's copy has only in-frame clones and leaves some out. The sample consists of 70,000 to 95,000 clones, approximately 80% of them appearing once. Here the sequenced sample was PBMCs, taken before nivolumab (anti-PD-1) treatment. These receptors were collected from a person aged 35-79 years with oral cavity squamous cell carcinoma.

The chain employs TRBV2 and TRBJ1-5, with a weak D call TRBD1 (5 bases). There are 13 residues in the CDR3. The ends were cut back, 5 bases at V and 7 bases at J, with 12 bases in the middle. The germline gives CDR1 SNHLY, CDR2 FYNNEI. CDR3 in amino acids: CASSPGREQPQHF. The CDR3 DNA follows: TGTGCCAGCAGTCCAGGGCGTGAACAGCCCCAGCATTTT.

This rearrangement joins TRBV5-6 to TRBJ1-5, with TRBD1 matching over 7 bases. In germline, CDR1 is SGHDT, CDR2 YYEEEE. The CDR3 is made up of 14 amino acids. V was pared by 7 bases and J by 2 bases, with 6 bases of the junction left unmatched. The CDR3 DNA sequence: TGTGCCAGCTGGAGACAGGGTGGCAATCAGCCCCAGCATTTT. The encoded protein is CASWRQGGNQPQHF.

Of note for this clone: Other DNA sequences in this specimen translate into the identical CDR3. The V gene is TRBV30, the J gene TRBJ2-3, with 8 bases that match TRBD1. The ends lost 0 bases at V and 1 base at J; junction bases unmatched: 0. Germline V gene lookup returns CDR1 GTSNPN and CDR2 SVGIG (reference sequence). The CDR3 has 14 residues. CDR3 sequence: CAWSVQGGTDTQYF. The CDR3 DNA reads TGTGCCTGGAGTGTACAGGGGGGCACAGATACGCAGTATTTT.

The chain couples TRBV7-8 to TRBJ1-2; tentative D call: TRBD1 (5 bases). Germline V gives CDR1 SGHVS, CDR2 FQNEAQ. Trimming removed 8 bases from V and 4 bases from J, with 14 bases in between. The CDR3 has 13 residues. The CDR3 region has the DNA TGTGCCAGCTCGGGGGGGAGGAGCTATGGCTACACCTTC. It encodes CASSGGRSYGYTF. Full variable domain (missing parts from reference TRBV7-8 and TRBJ1-2): GAGVSQSPRYKVAKRGQDVALRCDPISGHVSLFWYQQALGQGPEFLTYFQNEAQLDKSGLPSDRFFAERPEGSVSTLKIQRTQQEDSAVYLCASSGGRSYGYTFGSGTRLTVV.

This chain links TRBV6-5 with TRBJ2-7; TRBD1 is a possible D gene (6 bases). The germline V gene has CDR1 MNHEY and CDR2 SVGAGI. This CDR3 contains 12 residues. Between the trimmed V and J ends, which lost 6 bases and 7 bases, there was a span of 13 bases. The CDR3 coding sequence is TGTGCCAGCAGCACTACAGGGCCTGAGCAGTACTTC. Amino acids: CASSTTGPEQYF.

This chain connects TRBV2 to TRBJ2-7; 8 bases line up with TRBD1. Trimming removed 7 bases from V and 2 bases from J; junction bases left unmatched: 10. CDR1 is SNHLY, CDR2 FYNNEI, per germline. The CDR3 extends over 15 amino acids. The CDR3 DNA is TGTGCCAGCATGATGGGACAGGTCCTCACCTACGAGCAGTACTTC. Translation gives CASMMGQVLTYEQYF.

This chain links TRBV10-3 with TRBJ1-2, with no clear D. V shed 6 bases and J shed 2 bases, with 10 bases lying between them. Germline CDR1 and CDR2: ENHRY and SYGVKD. This CDR3 comprises 13 residues. In DNA, the CDR3 is TGTGCCATCAGCCCTGATATAAACTATGGCTACACCTTC. Protein product: CAISPDINYGYTF.

The V call is TRBV7-8, the J call TRBJ2-1; 13 bases match TRBD2. The CDR3 spans 16 residues. V shed 5 bases and J 7 bases; nucleotides not matched to a gene: 8. CDR1 and CDR2 (germline): SGHVS, FQNEAQ. The CDR3 sequence: CASSPRLAGGVNEQFF. CDR3 nucleotide sequence: TGTGCCAGCAGCCCTCGACTAGCGGGAGGAGTAAATGAGCAGTTCTTC.

V usage is TRBV7-6 and J usage is TRBJ2-2; 8 positions match TRBD1. CDR3 length equals 16 residues. V shed 5 bases, J shed 3 bases, and the junction held 8 bases outside the gene matches. The germline V gene has CDR1 SGHVS and CDR2 FNYEAQ. CDR3 region: CASSAGGVAYTGELFF. Written as DNA, the CDR3 is TGTGCCAGCAGCGCAGGGGGCGTCGCTTACACCGGGGAGCTGTTTTTT.

The CDR3 DNA sequence: TGTGCCAGCAGCCTCCGGGACTCGTCCTACAATGAGCAGTTCTTC. This encodes CASSLRDSSYNEQFF. The J gene is TRBJ2-1, the V gene TRBV6-5; D might be TRBD2 (6 bases). The V gene's germline CDR1 is MNHEY and CDR2 SVGAGI. Trimming removed 6 bases at V and 1 base at J, with 13 bases between. The CDR3 consists of 15 residues.

The chain couples TRBV29-1 to TRBJ2-3; D is undetermined. Germline CDR1 is SQVTM and CDR2 is ANQGSEA. V was trimmed by 7 bases and J by 6 bases, leaving 17 bases between them. This CDR3 contains 13 residues. The CDR3 bases are TGCAGCGCTCTGGGCACTGAACTTGATACGCAGTATTTT. Encoded protein: CSALGTELDTQYF.

The rearrangement uses TRBV6-1 and TRBJ1-2, with 11 bases matching TRBD1. Germline loops: CDR1 MNHNS, CDR2 SASEGT. The CDR3 covers 14 residues. Losses at the gene ends were 8 bases for V and 6 bases for J; bases not matched to a gene: 8. The CDR3 DNA follows: TGTGCCAGCGACTGGGACAGGGGGGTCAATGGCTACACCTTC. Protein: CASDWDRGVNGYTF.

The chain employs TRBV5-4 and TRBJ2-1; D unresolved. CDR1 is SGHNT and CDR2 is YYREEE in the germline V gene (reference sequence). The V gene lost 3 bases and the J gene lost 5 bases, with 15 bases spanning the gap. The CDR3 is 15 amino acids. The DNA for the CDR3 is TGTGCCAGCAGCTGGGCGAAATCAGTGAACAATGAGCAGTTCTTC. Amino acids: CASSWAKSVNNEQFF.

This clone was found a few times. This chain links TRBV6-6 with TRBJ2-7; 8 positions match TRBD1. In germline, CDR1 is MNHNY, CDR2 SVGAGI (reference sequence). This CDR3 comprises 16 residues. The J segment lost 5 bases and the V segment lost 0 bases, leaving 9 bases of the junction unmatched. Here the CDR3 DNA reads TGTGCCAGCAGTTACTCGAGAGGGACAGGTATCGACGAGCAGTACTTC. As protein: CASSYSRGTGIDEQYF.

The V and J genes are TRBV13 and TRBJ2-7; no definite D call. Germline CDR1 and CDR2: PRHDT and FYEKMQ (reference sequence). The CDR3 length is 14 residues. The germline V and J ends were trimmed by 3 bases and 1 base, with 10 bases remaining between them. The CDR3 loop reads CASSLSASSYEQYF. CDR3 DNA: TGTGCCAGCAGCTTGTCCGCCTCATCCTACGAGCAGTACTTC.